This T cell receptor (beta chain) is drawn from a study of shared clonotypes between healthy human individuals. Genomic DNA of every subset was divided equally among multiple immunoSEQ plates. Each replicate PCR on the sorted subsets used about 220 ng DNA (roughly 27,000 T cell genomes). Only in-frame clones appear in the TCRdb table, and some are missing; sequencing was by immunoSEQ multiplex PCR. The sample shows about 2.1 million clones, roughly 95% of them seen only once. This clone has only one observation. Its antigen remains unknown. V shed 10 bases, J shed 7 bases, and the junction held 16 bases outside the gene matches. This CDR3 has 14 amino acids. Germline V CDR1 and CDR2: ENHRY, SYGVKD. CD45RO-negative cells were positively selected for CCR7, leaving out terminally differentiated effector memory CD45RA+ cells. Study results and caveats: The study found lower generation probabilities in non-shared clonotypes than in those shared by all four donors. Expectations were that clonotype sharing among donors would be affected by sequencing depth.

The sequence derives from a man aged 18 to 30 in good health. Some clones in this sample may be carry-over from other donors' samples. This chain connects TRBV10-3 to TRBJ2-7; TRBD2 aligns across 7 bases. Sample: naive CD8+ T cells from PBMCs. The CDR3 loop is CATAAGASLWEQYF. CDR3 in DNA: TGTGCCACCGCCGCGGGAGCCTCCTTGTGGGAGCAGTACTTC.